The clone carrying this T cell receptor (beta chain) was recorded at least ten times. Its specificity is not known. Source material was 2 million unsorted PBMCs, stored at -80 °C in RNAlater. The sample comes from a study of neurological immune-mediated disorders. Study-level findings and limits: CDR3 amino acid sequences found in expanded clones were never shared across subjects, suggesting private repertoires in all groups. The study found the most TCR clonal expansion in HTLV-1-associated myelopathy and the least in multiple sclerosis, below healthy controls.

Every sequencing run gave over 170 million TCR-beta sequences, taken from 15-18 subjects. A single record per CDR3 protein comes from TCRdb applying MiXCR to the 5' RACE reads. This repertoire shows roughly 21,000 distinct CDR3 sequences, more than 14% found once; its top ten account for 15%. Per the germline V gene, CDR1 is LNHDA and CDR2 is SQIVND (reference sequence). V lost 6 bases, J lost 0 bases, and 20 bases stayed unmatched. The CDR3 extends over 21 amino acids. The chain uses TRBV19 and TRBJ2-7, with TRBD2 identical over 13 bases. The source of this sequence is a female donor with HTLV-1-associated myelopathy (HAM/TSP). Sequencing used PBMCs. The CDR3 here is CASSPGSGLAGALSSSYEQYF. CDR3 DNA sequence: TGTGCCAGTAGCCCTGGTTCAGGACTAGCGGGAGCCTTGAGTAGCTCCTACGAGCAGTACTTC.